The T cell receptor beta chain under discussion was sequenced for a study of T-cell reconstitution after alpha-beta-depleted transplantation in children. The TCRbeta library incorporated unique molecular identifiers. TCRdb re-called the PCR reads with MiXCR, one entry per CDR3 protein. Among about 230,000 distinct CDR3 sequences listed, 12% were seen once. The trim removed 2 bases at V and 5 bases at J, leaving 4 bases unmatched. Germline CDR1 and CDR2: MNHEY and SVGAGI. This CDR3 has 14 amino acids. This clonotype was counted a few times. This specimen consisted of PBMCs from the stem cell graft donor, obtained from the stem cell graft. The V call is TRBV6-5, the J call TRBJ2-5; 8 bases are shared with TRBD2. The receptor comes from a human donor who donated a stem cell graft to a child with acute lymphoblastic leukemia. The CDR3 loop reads CASSYRGGSETQYF. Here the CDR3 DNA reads TGTGCCAGCAGTTACCGGGGGGGCAGTGAGACCCAGTACTTC.